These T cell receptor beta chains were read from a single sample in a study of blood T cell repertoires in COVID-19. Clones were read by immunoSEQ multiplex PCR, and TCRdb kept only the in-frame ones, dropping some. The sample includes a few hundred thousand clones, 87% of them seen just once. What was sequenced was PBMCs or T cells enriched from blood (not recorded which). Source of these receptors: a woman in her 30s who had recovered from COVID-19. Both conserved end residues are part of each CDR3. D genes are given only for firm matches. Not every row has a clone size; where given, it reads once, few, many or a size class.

CDR3: CASSWEGRGDHGYTF; DNA: TGTGCCAGCAGCTGGGAGGGAAGGGGAGATCATGGCTACACCTTC; J: TRBJ1-2; size: .; D: .; V: TRBV7-8
CDR3: CASSTDRAGNSPLHF; DNA: TGTGCCAGTAGTACCGACAGGGCGGGTAATTCACCCCTCCACTTT; J: TRBJ1-6; size: .; D: TRBD1; V: TRBV19
CDR3: CASRVRTGVNQPQHF; DNA: TGTGCCAGCCGAGTTCGGACAGGGGTCAATCAGCCCCAGCATTTT; J: TRBJ1-5; size: once; D: TRBD1; V: TRBV27
CDR3: CASSLEGALSYGYTF; DNA: TGTGCCAGCAGCTTAGAGGGGGCGCTCTCCTATGGCTACACCTTC; J: TRBJ1-2; size: .; D: TRBD1; V: TRBV7-9
CDR3: CASSLNRDRRSQENTEAFF; DNA: TGCGCCAGCAGCTTGAACCGGGACAGGCGCTCACAAGAGAACACTGAAGCTTTCTTT; J: TRBJ1-1; size: .; D: TRBD1; V: TRBV5-1
CDR3: CASSADRGTEAFF; DNA: TGCGCCAGCAGCGCTGACAGGGGCACTGAAGCTTTCTTT; J: TRBJ1-1; size: .; D: TRBD1; V: TRBV5-1
CDR3: CASSQAGYGANVLTF; DNA: TGTGCCAGCAGCCAAGCAGGGTACGGGGCCAACGTCCTGACTTTC; J: TRBJ2-6; size: .; D: .; V: TRBV3-1/TRBV3-2
CDR3: CATTWGGRDEKLFF; DNA: TGTGCCACCACCTGGGGAGGGAGGGATGAAAAACTGTTTTTT; J: TRBJ1-4; size: .; D: .; V: TRBV24-1
CDR3: CASSGDRGRMATEAFF; DNA: TGTGCCAGCAGCGGGGACAGGGGGCGAATGGCCACTGAAGCTTTCTTT; J: TRBJ1-1; size: .; D: TRBD1; V: TRBV5-5
CDR3: CATIDRDYSNQPQHF; DNA: TGTGCCACGATCGACAGGGATTATAGCAATCAGCCCCAGCATTTT; J: TRBJ1-5; size: .; D: TRBD1; V: TRBV6-5
CDR3: CASSETYEQYF; DNA: TGTGCCAGCAGTGAGACCTACGAGCAGTACTTC; J: TRBJ2-7; size: .; D: .; V: TRBV6-2/TRBV6-3
CDR3: CAWSPGQGYGYTF; DNA: TGTGCCTGGAGTCCAGGGCAGGGGTATGGCTACACCTTC; J: TRBJ1-2; size: .; D: .; V: TRBV30
CDR3: CASSLLGQDEQFF; DNA: TGTGCCAGCAGTTTACTCGGACAGGATGAGCAGTTCTTC; J: TRBJ2-1; size: few; D: TRBD1; V: TRBV27
CDR3: CAISGAQGEGDTEAFF; DNA: TGTGCCATCAGTGGGGCACAGGGGGAAGGGGACACTGAAGCTTTCTTT; J: TRBJ1-1; size: .; D: TRBD1; V: TRBV10-3
CDR3: CASSLAGIGANEKLFF; DNA: TGCGCCAGCAGCTTGGCGGGGATTGGAGCTAATGAAAAACTGTTTTTT; J: TRBJ1-4; size: .; D: .; V: TRBV5-1
CDR3: CASSFGRGPSSYEQYF; DNA: TGTGCCAGCAGCTTCGGGCGGGGCCCTAGCTCCTACGAGCAGTACTTC; J: TRBJ2-7; size: .; D: .; V: TRBV7-9
CDR3: CASSQGGGVSYGYTF; DNA: TGCGCCAGCAGCCAAGGAGGAGGGGTAAGCTATGGCTACACCTTC; J: TRBJ1-2; size: .; D: .; V: TRBV4-1
CDR3: CASSPSSDTQYF; DNA: TGTGCCAGCAGTCCGTCTTCAGATACGCAGTATTTT; J: TRBJ2-3; size: .; D: .; V: TRBV7-9